The T cell receptor beta chain under discussion was sequenced for a study of blood T cell repertoires in COVID-19. About the research overall: Samples of COVID-19 (acute and convalescent) were obtained from the United States, Italy and Spain.

The CDR3 spans 14 residues. Deletions cut 3 bases from V and 7 bases from J, with 15 bases between. Per the germline V gene, CDR1 is ENHRY and CDR2 is SYGVKD. The table came from immunoSEQ multiplex PCR; TCRdb's copy has only in-frame clones and leaves some out. The profile shows just over 90,000 clones, roughly 85% of them singletons. The sequence was collected from a human donor in a cohort sampled during active COVID-19. The V and J genes are TRBV10-3 and TRBJ1-1, with D maybe TRBD1 (5 bases). The source material was peripheral blood. The CDR3 spells CAISEWQGSSEAFF. The CDR3, as DNA: TGTGCCATCAGTGAATGGCAGGGTTCGAGTGAAGCTTTCTTT.